One sample yielded the 21 T cell receptor beta chains listed below, sequenced in a study of breast tumors, draining lymph nodes, adjacent tissues. TCRdb used MiXCR to reprocess the multiplex PCR reads, holding one entry per CDR3 protein. The data hold 15,000 or so distinct CDR3 sequences, with roughly three quarters observed a single time. Input material: tumor-adjacent breast tissue. These receptors were collected from a female donor with breast cancer. Some clones in this sample may be carry-over from other donors' samples.

This chain joins TRBV4-1 and TRBJ2-7, with D unclear. CDR1 MGHRA and CDR2 YSYEKL come from the germline V gene. The CDR3 has 13 amino acids. The ends were cut back, 4 bases at V and 2 bases at J, with 9 bases in the middle. The CDR3 nucleotides are TGCGCCAGCAGCCTACTTCTTACCTACGAGCAGTACTTC. It codes for CASSLLLTYEQYF.

Relative to its sample, this clonotype is medium-sized. The chain employs TRBV10-1 and TRBJ2-7, with a weak D call TRBD2 (5 bases). There are 17 residues in the CDR3. From germline, CDR1 is WNHNN and CDR2 SYGVQD (reference sequence). Between the trimmed V and J ends, which lost 2 bases and 4 bases, there was a span of 21 bases. In nucleotides, the CDR3 is TGCGCCAGCAGTGAGAGACCACTAGACCTTAAAACGTACGAGCAGTACTTC. This gives the protein CASSERPLDLKTYEQYF.

This clonotype is medium-sized (0.01 to 0.1%) in the sample. V usage is TRBV4-3 and J usage is TRBJ2-2, with D hard to call. Trimming pared 0 bases from V and 4 bases from J, leaving 15 bases between. The germline CDR1 and CDR2 sequences are LGHNA and YSLEER. The CDR3 consists of 17 residues. CDR3 in amino acids: CASSQDGVAPGTGELFF. The CDR3 DNA reads as TGCGCCAGCAGCCAAGATGGCGTCGCTCCAGGCACCGGGGAGCTGTTTTTT.

J is TRBJ2-7 and V is TRBV15; D is perhaps TRBD2 (6 bases). CDR1 is LNHNV and CDR2 is YYDKDF in the germline V gene (reference sequence). The V end lost 7 bases, the J end lost 7 bases, and 23 bases lay between the germline ends. The CDR3 sequence is 15 residues long. The CDR3 is CATKTRVWVEGEQYF. The CDR3, as DNA: TGTGCCACCAAAACGAGGGTATGGGTGGAGGGGGAGCAGTACTTC.

The chain couples TRBV7-8 to TRBJ2-2, with D possibly TRBD1 on 6 matching bases. This CDR3 spans 16 amino acids. The germline V gene encodes CDR1 SGHVS and CDR2 FQNEAQ. V was pared by 5 bases and J by 6 bases, with 19 bases between. The CDR3 sequence: CASSQTGQGRAGELFF. The DNA of the CDR3 is TGTGCCAGCAGCCAAACCGGGCAGGGGCGGGCCGGGGAGCTGTTTTTT. Complete variable domain (other parts from reference TRBV7-8 and TRBJ2-2): GAGVSQSPRYKVAKRGQDVALRCDPISGHVSLFWYQQALGQGPEFLTYFQNEAQLDKSGLPSDRFFAERPEGSVSTLKIQRTQQEDSAVYLCASSQTGQGRAGELFFGEGSRLTVL.

This chain links TRBV30 with TRBJ2-1, with D perhaps being TRBD1 or TRBD2 (7 bases each). This CDR3 is built from 15 residues. With 2 bases removed from V and 7 bases from J, the gap between germline ends came to 18 bases. CDR1 GTSNPN and CDR2 SVGIG come from the germline V gene (reference sequence). CDR3 residues: CAWSQGGGRGNEQFF. The CDR3 nucleotides read TGTGCCTGGAGTCAAGGGGGCGGGAGAGGTAATGAGCAGTTCTTC.

The chain employs TRBV20-1 and TRBJ2-7; D perhaps matches TRBD2 (5 bases). Germline V gene lookup returns CDR1 DFQATT and CDR2 SNEGSKA (reference sequence). This CDR3 has 14 amino acids. Trimming shortened V by 6 bases and J by 0 bases, and 15 bases separated the two germline ends. The CDR3 bases are TGCAGTGCCCACCCTAGCCCCCTCTCCTACGAGCAGTACTTC. Translating it yields CSAHPSPLSYEQYF.

The chain links TRBV20-1 to TRBJ2-7; the D call may be TRBD1 or TRBD2 (6 bases each). Germline V gives CDR1 DFQATT, CDR2 SNEGSKA (reference sequence). This CDR3 has 17 residues. V was cut by 1 base and J by 3 bases, with 22 bases left in between. Here the CDR3 reads CSARGAIGGRTLYEQYF. The CDR3 DNA follows: TGCAGTGCTAGAGGCGCGATCGGGGGCAGAACTCTCTACGAGCAGTACTTC.

V and J are TRBV19 and TRBJ2-7; D call uncertain. The ends were cut back, 6 bases at V and 0 bases at J, with 12 bases in the middle. Germline CDR1 and CDR2: LNHDA and SQIVND (reference sequence). CDR3 length equals 14 residues. The CDR3 DNA reads TGTGCCAGTAGGCGCGGATGCAGCTCCTACGAGCAGTACTTC. This codes for CASRRGCSSYEQYF.

The chain has TRBV7-2 and TRBJ2-7; 9 bases fit TRBD2. The germline CDR1 and CDR2 sequences are SGHTA and FQGNSA. With 5 bases clipped from V and 1 base from J, the junction kept 6 bases outside the gene matches. This CDR3 has 15 amino acids. The CDR3: CASSLKTSGSYEQYF. CDR3 nucleotides: TGTGCCAGCAGCCTGAAGACTAGCGGATCCTACGAGCAGTACTTC.

This chain joins TRBV10-2 and TRBJ2-1; D is uncertain. Germline loops: CDR1 WSHSY, CDR2 SAAADI. CDR3 length: 14 residues. Deletions cut 3 bases from V and 6 bases from J, with 12 bases between. The CDR3 loop reads CASSDSEPGNEQFF. The CDR3 nucleotides are TGCGCCAGCAGTGACAGTGAGCCGGGCAATGAGCAGTTCTTC.

The V gene is TRBV5-1, the J gene TRBJ2-3; D might be TRBD1 (6 bases). Between the trimmed V and J ends, which lost 1 base and 5 bases, there was a span of 11 bases. CDR1 and CDR2 (germline): SGHRS, YFSETQ. The CDR3 consists of 14 residues. The CDR3 here is CASSLTGLGDTQYF. In DNA form, the CDR3 reads TGCGCCAGCAGCTTGACAGGGTTGGGAGATACGCAGTATTTT.

CDR3 sequence: CASSVEWGLADYNEQFF. In nucleotides, the CDR3 is TGTGCCAGCAGCGTCGAGTGGGGGCTAGCGGATTACAATGAGCAGTTCTTC. The V gene is TRBV9, the J gene TRBJ2-1; tentatively, D is TRBD2 (7 bases). The V and J ends lost 2 bases and 4 bases respectively, with 19 bases between them. This CDR3 spans 17 amino acids. Germline CDR1 reads SGDLS; CDR2 reads YYNGEE.

The chain carries TRBV6-5 and TRBJ1-2; weak D call: TRBD1 (6 bases). The germline V and J ends were trimmed by 7 bases and 2 bases, with 17 bases remaining between them. The CDR3 has 15 amino acids. Looked up from germline, CDR1 is MNHEY and CDR2 is SVGAGI. The CDR3 nucleotides read TGTGCCAGCAATAACGGACAGTTCGCCAACTATGGCTACACCTTC. Translating it yields CASNNGQFANYGYTF.

The chain has TRBV9 and TRBJ1-2; D gene ambiguous. CDR1 is SGDLS, CDR2 YYNGEE, per germline. Trimming removed 2 bases at V and 0 bases at J, with 11 bases between. The CDR3 contains 15 residues. DNA of the CDR3: TGTGCCAGCAGCGTCACCGACGGAGCTAACTATGGCTACACCTTC. Translation gives CASSVTDGANYGYTF.

CDR3 loop: CASSPTSGSHEQFF. In DNA, the CDR3 is TGTGCCAGCAGCCCGACTAGCGGGAGCCATGAGCAGTTCTTC. V and J are TRBV7-8 and TRBJ2-1, with TRBD2 identical over 12 bases. Germline loops: CDR1 SGHVS, CDR2 FQNEAQ. The ends lost 5 bases at V and 8 bases at J; junction bases unmatched: 4. CDR3 length equals 14 residues.

The chain uses TRBV24-1 and TRBJ2-7; 10 positions match TRBD1. The CDR3 totals 17 residues. V shed 3 bases, J shed 2 bases, and the junction held 9 bases outside the gene matches. CDR1 is KGHDR and CDR2 is SFDVKD in the germline V gene. In DNA form, the CDR3 reads TGTGCCACCAGTGATCAATATCCCGGGACAGGGGCCTACGAGCAGTACTTC. Its translation: CATSDQYPGTGAYEQYF.

The table lists this clonotype with a count of one. The chain joins TRBV28 to TRBJ2-7; TRBD2 aligns across 12 bases. Germline trimming cut 6 bases from V and 4 bases from J; bases unmatched to any gene: 1. This CDR3 is built from 13 residues. Per the germline V gene, CDR1 is MDHEN and CDR2 is SYDVKM. CDR3: CASRTSGSYEQYF. For the CDR3, the DNA is TGTGCCAGCAGGACTAGCGGGAGTTACGAGCAGTACTTC.

The chain couples TRBV19 to TRBJ2-5, with TRBD2 matching 12 bases. J was trimmed by 5 bases and V by 4 bases; bases with no gene match: 8. Per the germline V gene, CDR1 is LNHDA and CDR2 is SQIVND (reference sequence). The CDR3 contains 16 residues. This CDR3 reads CASSTVTSGRSETQYF. In DNA form, the CDR3 reads TGTGCCAGTAGTACCGTCACTAGCGGGAGGTCGGAGACCCAGTACTTC. Full variable domain (rest looked up from reference TRBV19 and TRBJ2-5): DGGITQSPKYLFRKEGQNVTLSCEQNLNHDAMYWYRQDPGQGLRLIYYSQIVNDFQKGDIAEGYSVSREKKESFPLTVTSAQKNPTAFYLCASSTVTSGRSETQYFGPGTRLLVL.

Points on this clonotype: This may come from a read error, since a much larger clone is one base off. V and J are TRBV18 and TRBJ2-6; the D gene is possibly TRBD2 (5 bases). The germline V and J ends were trimmed by 3 bases and 8 bases, with 8 bases remaining between them. The CDR3 length is 13 residues. The V gene's germline CDR1 is KGHSH and CDR2 LQKENI. CDR3 nucleotide sequence: TGTGCCAGCTCACCGCCCGGGACCAACGTCCTGACTTTC. Amino acids: CASSPPGTNVLTF.

The chain links TRBV29-1 to TRBJ2-7, with D maybe TRBD2 (6 bases). Trimming took 6 bases from V and 2 from J, leaving 17 bases between them. This CDR3 is 14 amino acids long. Germline V gives CDR1 SQVTM, CDR2 ANQGSEA. DNA for the CDR3: TGCAGCGTCTTTTCGGGGGAGGCACCCTACGAGCAGTACTTC. Amino acids: CSVFSGEAPYEQYF.